Listed below are T cell receptor beta chains from one sample, sequenced in a study of blood T cells in healthy people across ages. TCRdb called the 5' RACE reads again in MiXCR, with one record for every CDR3 protein. The repertoire holds around 650,000 distinct CDR3 sequences, with about 43% as singletons. Specimen: blood. These receptors all stem from an elderly man in good health. The CDR3 runs from the conserved cysteine through the conserved F or W. The order of the fields is CDR3 length, D gene, J gene, clone size, V gene, CDR3 protein, CDR3 DNA. D genes are given only for firm matches. For some rows the clone size is stated as once, few or many, or as a class when expanded; others skip it.

cdr3_length: 14; d_call: .; j_call: TRBJ2-7; clone_size: few; v_call: TRBV13; cdr3_aa: CASSFLGGAYEQYF; cdr3_nt: TGTGCCAGCAGCTTTTTGGGTGGGGCCTACGAGCAGTACTTC
cdr3_length: 15; d_call: TRBD1; j_call: TRBJ1-4; clone_size: .; v_call: TRBV27; cdr3_aa: CASRGQGQGDEKLFF; cdr3_nt: TGTGCCAGCAGGGGTCAGGGACAGGGGGATGAAAAACTGTTTTTT
cdr3_length: 15; d_call: .; j_call: TRBJ2-3; clone_size: once; v_call: TRBV7-3; cdr3_aa: CASSLDVGLGDAQYF; cdr3_nt: TGTGCCAGCAGCTTAGACGTAGGGTTGGGAGATGCGCAGTATTTT
cdr3_length: 16; d_call: TRBD1; j_call: TRBJ2-2; clone_size: .; v_call: TRBV24-1; cdr3_aa: CATSDKTGVGTGELFF; cdr3_nt: TGTGCCACCAGTGACAAAACAGGGGTTGGGACCGGGGAGCTGTTTTTT
cdr3_length: 15; d_call: TRBD1; j_call: TRBJ2-3; clone_size: .; v_call: TRBV12-5; cdr3_aa: CASDPGQGRTDTQYF; cdr3_nt: TGTGCTAGTGACCCAGGACAGGGACGCACAGATACGCAGTATTTT
cdr3_length: 15; d_call: .; j_call: TRBJ2-1; clone_size: .; v_call: TRBV27; cdr3_aa: CANPGGGASYNEQFF; cdr3_nt: TGTGCCAACCCCGGAGGGGGAGCCTCCTACAATGAGCAGTTCTTC
cdr3_length: 16; d_call: .; j_call: TRBJ2-7; clone_size: .; v_call: TRBV28; cdr3_aa: CASSFPSTGGGGEQYF; cdr3_nt: TGTGCCAGCAGTTTCCCCTCGACAGGCGGTGGAGGCGAGCAGTACTTC
cdr3_length: 12; d_call: .; j_call: TRBJ2-7; clone_size: .; v_call: TRBV7-2; cdr3_aa: CASSLPGTPQDF; cdr3_nt: TGTGCCAGCAGCTTACCCGGGACCCCTCAGGACTTC
cdr3_length: 13; d_call: .; j_call: TRBJ1-4; clone_size: .; v_call: TRBV29-1; cdr3_aa: CSVKGMANEKLFF; cdr3_nt: TGCAGCGTCAAGGGGATGGCTAATGAAAAACTGTTTTTT
cdr3_length: 12; d_call: .; j_call: TRBJ2-1; clone_size: .; v_call: TRBV21-1; cdr3_aa: CASSPFGNEQFF; cdr3_nt: TGTGCCAGCAGTCCGTTTGGAAATGAGCAGTTCTTC
cdr3_length: 15; d_call: .; j_call: TRBJ2-1; clone_size: few; v_call: TRBV4-3; cdr3_aa: CASSQGRARDNEQFF; cdr3_nt: TGCGCCAGCAGCCAAGGACGCGCACGAGACAATGAGCAGTTCTTC
cdr3_length: 13; d_call: .; j_call: TRBJ1-5; clone_size: few; v_call: TRBV20-1; cdr3_aa: CSARQDSNQPQHF; cdr3_nt: TGCAGTGCTAGACAGGATAGCAATCAGCCCCAGCATTTT
cdr3_length: 15; d_call: TRBD1; j_call: TRBJ2-5; clone_size: .; v_call: TRBV6-2/TRBV6-3; cdr3_aa: CASSRLGRGSETQYF; cdr3_nt: TGTGCCAGCAGTCGTCTGGGCAGGGGGTCAGAGACCCAGTACTTC
cdr3_length: 17; d_call: TRBD1; j_call: TRBJ2-5; clone_size: many; v_call: TRBV7-2; cdr3_aa: CASRPFPGQGRGETQYF; cdr3_nt: TGTGCCAGCAGGCCTTTCCCGGGACAGGGTCGAGGAGAGACCCAGTACTTC
cdr3_length: 14; d_call: TRBD1; j_call: TRBJ2-5; clone_size: few; v_call: TRBV12-5; cdr3_aa: CASGTGYRGQTQYF; cdr3_nt: TGTGCTAGTGGTACCGGATACAGGGGACAGACCCAGTACTTC
cdr3_length: 13; d_call: .; j_call: TRBJ2-1; clone_size: .; v_call: TRBV28; cdr3_aa: CASSLPLPNEQFF; cdr3_nt: TGTGCCAGCAGTTTACCCCTCCCCAATGAGCAGTTCTTC
cdr3_length: 17; d_call: .; j_call: TRBJ2-7; clone_size: .; v_call: TRBV11-1; cdr3_aa: CASSSIRTRSSYNEQYF; cdr3_nt: TGTGCCAGCAGTTCAATTAGGACTCGAAGCTCCTACAATGAGCAGTACTTC
cdr3_length: 14; d_call: .; j_call: TRBJ1-3; clone_size: .; v_call: TRBV20-1; cdr3_aa: CSARNRSSGNTIYF; cdr3_nt: TGCAGTGCTAGAAACAGGTCCTCTGGAAACACCATATATTTT
cdr3_length: 15; d_call: TRBD2; j_call: TRBJ2-7; clone_size: .; v_call: TRBV7-2; cdr3_aa: CASRKGLAGVVEQYF; cdr3_nt: TGTGCCAGCAGAAAGGGACTAGCGGGAGTAGTTGAGCAGTACTTC
cdr3_length: 14; d_call: .; j_call: TRBJ1-4; clone_size: .; v_call: TRBV3-1; cdr3_aa: CASSHRGGEEKLFF; cdr3_nt: TGTGCCAGCAGCCATCGGGGCGGCGAAGAAAAACTGTTTTTT
cdr3_length: 12; d_call: .; j_call: TRBJ2-7; clone_size: .; v_call: TRBV3-1; cdr3_aa: CASSHRSYEQYF; cdr3_nt: TGTGCCAGCAGCCACCGCTCCTACGAGCAGTACTTC
cdr3_length: 14; d_call: .; j_call: TRBJ1-4; clone_size: .; v_call: TRBV7-2; cdr3_aa: CASSLRAANEKLFF; cdr3_nt: TGTGCCAGCAGCTTACGAGCCGCAAATGAAAAACTGTTTTTT
cdr3_length: 14; d_call: .; j_call: TRBJ1-2; clone_size: few; v_call: TRBV7-2; cdr3_aa: CASSRGDTRWGYTF; cdr3_nt: TGTGCCAGCAGTCGAGGCGATACGAGATGGGGCTACACCTTC
cdr3_length: 15; d_call: TRBD1; j_call: TRBJ2-5; clone_size: few; v_call: TRBV5-1; cdr3_aa: CASSLGDRLNNEQYF; cdr3_nt: TGCGCCAGCAGCTTGGGGGACAGGCTTAACAATGAGCAGTACTTC
cdr3_length: 14; d_call: .; j_call: TRBJ2-3; clone_size: .; v_call: TRBV20-1; cdr3_aa: CSARTETGTDTQYF; cdr3_nt: TGCAGTGCTAGAACCGAGACTGGCACAGATACGCAGTATTTT
cdr3_length: 14; d_call: .; j_call: TRBJ1-5; clone_size: few; v_call: TRBV20-1; cdr3_aa: CSAFRAVNGQPQHF; cdr3_nt: TGCAGTGCTTTCCGGGCGGTCAATGGTCAGCCCCAGCATTTT
cdr3_length: 14; d_call: .; j_call: TRBJ2-7; clone_size: .; v_call: TRBV4-3; cdr3_aa: CASSQGGGLYEQYF; cdr3_nt: TGCGCCAGCAGCCAAGGAGGGGGTCTCTACGAGCAGTACTTC
cdr3_length: 14; d_call: TRBD1; j_call: TRBJ2-5; clone_size: .; v_call: TRBV5-1; cdr3_aa: CASSTGQAWETQYF; cdr3_nt: TGCGCCAGCAGCACCGGACAGGCCTGGGAGACCCAGTACTTC
cdr3_length: 15; d_call: .; j_call: TRBJ2-1; clone_size: .; v_call: TRBV20-1; cdr3_aa: CSANPRGSSYNEQFF; cdr3_nt: TGCAGTGCTAACCCCAGGGGCAGCTCCTACAATGAGCAGTTCTTC
cdr3_length: 14; d_call: .; j_call: TRBJ1-2; clone_size: once; v_call: TRBV27; cdr3_aa: CASRLSVTGSGYTF; cdr3_nt: TGTGCCAGCAGGTTGTCGGTAACAGGTTCTGGCTACACCTTC
cdr3_length: 15; d_call: .; j_call: TRBJ2-3; clone_size: .; v_call: TRBV12-3/TRBV12-4; cdr3_aa: CASSFGRMRADTQYF; cdr3_nt: TGTGCCAGCAGTTTCGGAAGGATGAGGGCAGATACGCAGTATTTT
cdr3_length: 15; d_call: .; j_call: TRBJ1-1; clone_size: .; v_call: TRBV25-1; cdr3_aa: CASSDYLTRDTEAFF; cdr3_nt: TGTGCCAGCAGTGATTATTTAACCAGGGACACTGAAGCTTTCTTT
cdr3_length: 15; d_call: .; j_call: TRBJ2-3; clone_size: few; v_call: TRBV7-2; cdr3_aa: CASSLGQATTDTQYF; cdr3_nt: TGTGCCAGCAGCTTAGGACAGGCAACCACAGATACGCAGTATTTT
cdr3_length: 15; d_call: .; j_call: TRBJ2-7; clone_size: .; v_call: TRBV6-2/TRBV6-3; cdr3_aa: CASGRTTYVFYEQYF; cdr3_nt: TGTGCCAGCGGGAGGACTACTTACGTATTTTACGAGCAGTACTTC
cdr3_length: 14; d_call: TRBD1; j_call: TRBJ2-5; clone_size: .; v_call: TRBV6-5; cdr3_aa: CASSYYRGQETQYF; cdr3_nt: TGTGCCAGCAGTTACTACAGGGGCCAGGAGACCCAGTACTTC
cdr3_length: 16; d_call: .; j_call: TRBJ2-3; clone_size: .; v_call: TRBV7-2; cdr3_aa: CASSLVMSGSTDTQYF; cdr3_nt: TGTGCCAGCAGCTTAGTTATGAGCGGGTCCACAGATACGCAGTATTTT
cdr3_length: 16; d_call: TRBD2; j_call: TRBJ2-7; clone_size: many; v_call: TRBV7-2; cdr3_aa: CASSTTSGTSLYEQYF; cdr3_nt: TGTGCCAGCAGCACAACCTCCGGGACTAGCCTATACGAGCAGTACTTC
cdr3_length: 16; d_call: .; j_call: TRBJ2-7; clone_size: .; v_call: TRBV14; cdr3_aa: CASSRRQASSYNEQYF; cdr3_nt: TGTGCCAGCAGCCGCCGACAGGCGAGCTCCTACAATGAGCAGTACTTC
cdr3_length: 16; d_call: TRBD2; j_call: TRBJ2-3; clone_size: few; v_call: TRBV11-2; cdr3_aa: CASSLTSGLSTDTQYF; cdr3_nt: TGTGCCAGCAGCTTAACTAGCGGCCTTAGCACAGATACGCAGTATTTT
cdr3_length: 14; d_call: .; j_call: TRBJ2-7; clone_size: .; v_call: TRBV2; cdr3_aa: CASMRDKTSYEQYF; cdr3_nt: TGTGCCAGCATGAGGGACAAGACCTCCTACGAGCAGTACTTC
cdr3_length: 16; d_call: .; j_call: TRBJ2-1; clone_size: .; v_call: TRBV20-1; cdr3_aa: CSARQLATGSYNEQFF; cdr3_nt: TGCAGTGCTAGACAGCTAGCGACCGGCTCCTACAATGAGCAGTTCTTC
cdr3_length: 15; d_call: .; j_call: TRBJ2-3; clone_size: few; v_call: TRBV7-2; cdr3_aa: CASSPISPLADTQYF; cdr3_nt: TGTGCCAGCAGCCCAATCTCCCCATTGGCAGATACGCAGTATTTT
cdr3_length: 14; d_call: .; j_call: TRBJ1-2; clone_size: .; v_call: TRBV7-9; cdr3_aa: CASSLQVSSYGYTF; cdr3_nt: TGTGCCAGCAGCTTACAGGTTTCCAGCTATGGCTACACCTTC
cdr3_length: 18; d_call: TRBD1; j_call: TRBJ1-2; clone_size: .; v_call: TRBV27; cdr3_aa: CASRARDSPLVSNYGYTF; cdr3_nt: TGTGCCAGCCGGGCCCGGGACAGCCCTTTAGTTTCTAACTATGGCTACACCTTC
cdr3_length: 15; d_call: .; j_call: TRBJ1-5; clone_size: few; v_call: TRBV5-5; cdr3_aa: CASSLVGGGRQPQHF; cdr3_nt: TGTGCCAGCAGCTTGGTAGGGGGGGGGAGGCAGCCCCAGCATTTT
cdr3_length: 17; d_call: TRBD1; j_call: TRBJ1-4; clone_size: few; v_call: TRBV7-9; cdr3_aa: CASSSPGTGSTNEKLFF; cdr3_nt: TGTGCCAGCAGCTCCCCCGGGACAGGATCAACTAATGAAAAACTGTTTTTT
cdr3_length: 13; d_call: TRBD1; j_call: TRBJ1-1; clone_size: .; v_call: TRBV30; cdr3_aa: CAGRGRLDTEAFF; cdr3_nt: TGTGCCGGCAGGGGGCGATTGGACACTGAAGCTTTCTTT
cdr3_length: 14; d_call: .; j_call: TRBJ1-1; clone_size: .; v_call: TRBV6-1; cdr3_aa: CASRTLDTNTEAFF; cdr3_nt: TGTGCCAGCAGAACCCTAGACACGAACACTGAAGCTTTCTTT
cdr3_length: 12; d_call: TRBD1; j_call: TRBJ1-2; clone_size: few; v_call: TRBV30; cdr3_aa: CAFGQGNYGYTF; cdr3_nt: TGTGCCTTCGGACAGGGAAACTATGGCTACACCTTC
cdr3_length: 18; d_call: .; j_call: TRBJ2-7; clone_size: few; v_call: TRBV29-1; cdr3_aa: CSVFFHHNSGIICYEQYF; cdr3_nt: TGCAGCGTTTTCTTTCACCACAACTCGGGAATTATCTGCTACGAGCAGTACTTC
cdr3_length: 19; d_call: TRBD2; j_call: TRBJ2-1; clone_size: many; v_call: TRBV29-1; cdr3_aa: CSALAEPRTGTRQAGEQFF; cdr3_nt: TGCAGCGCCCTCGCGGAGCCCAGAACCGGGACTCGCCAAGCGGGGGAGCAGTTCTTC